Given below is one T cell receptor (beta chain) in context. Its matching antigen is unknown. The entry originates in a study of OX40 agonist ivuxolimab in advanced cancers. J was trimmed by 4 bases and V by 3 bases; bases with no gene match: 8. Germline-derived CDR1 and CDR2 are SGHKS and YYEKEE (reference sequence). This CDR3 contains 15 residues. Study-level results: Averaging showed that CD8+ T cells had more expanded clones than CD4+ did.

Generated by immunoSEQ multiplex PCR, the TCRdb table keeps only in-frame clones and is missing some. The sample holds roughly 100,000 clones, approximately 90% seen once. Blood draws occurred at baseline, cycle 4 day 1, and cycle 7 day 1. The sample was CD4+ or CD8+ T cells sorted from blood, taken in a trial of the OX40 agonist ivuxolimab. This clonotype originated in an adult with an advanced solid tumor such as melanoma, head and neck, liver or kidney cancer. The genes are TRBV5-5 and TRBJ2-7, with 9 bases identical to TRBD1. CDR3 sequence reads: CASSSSGTGYYEQYF. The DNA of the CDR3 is TGTGCCAGCAGCTCGTCCGGGACAGGGTATTACGAGCAGTACTTC.